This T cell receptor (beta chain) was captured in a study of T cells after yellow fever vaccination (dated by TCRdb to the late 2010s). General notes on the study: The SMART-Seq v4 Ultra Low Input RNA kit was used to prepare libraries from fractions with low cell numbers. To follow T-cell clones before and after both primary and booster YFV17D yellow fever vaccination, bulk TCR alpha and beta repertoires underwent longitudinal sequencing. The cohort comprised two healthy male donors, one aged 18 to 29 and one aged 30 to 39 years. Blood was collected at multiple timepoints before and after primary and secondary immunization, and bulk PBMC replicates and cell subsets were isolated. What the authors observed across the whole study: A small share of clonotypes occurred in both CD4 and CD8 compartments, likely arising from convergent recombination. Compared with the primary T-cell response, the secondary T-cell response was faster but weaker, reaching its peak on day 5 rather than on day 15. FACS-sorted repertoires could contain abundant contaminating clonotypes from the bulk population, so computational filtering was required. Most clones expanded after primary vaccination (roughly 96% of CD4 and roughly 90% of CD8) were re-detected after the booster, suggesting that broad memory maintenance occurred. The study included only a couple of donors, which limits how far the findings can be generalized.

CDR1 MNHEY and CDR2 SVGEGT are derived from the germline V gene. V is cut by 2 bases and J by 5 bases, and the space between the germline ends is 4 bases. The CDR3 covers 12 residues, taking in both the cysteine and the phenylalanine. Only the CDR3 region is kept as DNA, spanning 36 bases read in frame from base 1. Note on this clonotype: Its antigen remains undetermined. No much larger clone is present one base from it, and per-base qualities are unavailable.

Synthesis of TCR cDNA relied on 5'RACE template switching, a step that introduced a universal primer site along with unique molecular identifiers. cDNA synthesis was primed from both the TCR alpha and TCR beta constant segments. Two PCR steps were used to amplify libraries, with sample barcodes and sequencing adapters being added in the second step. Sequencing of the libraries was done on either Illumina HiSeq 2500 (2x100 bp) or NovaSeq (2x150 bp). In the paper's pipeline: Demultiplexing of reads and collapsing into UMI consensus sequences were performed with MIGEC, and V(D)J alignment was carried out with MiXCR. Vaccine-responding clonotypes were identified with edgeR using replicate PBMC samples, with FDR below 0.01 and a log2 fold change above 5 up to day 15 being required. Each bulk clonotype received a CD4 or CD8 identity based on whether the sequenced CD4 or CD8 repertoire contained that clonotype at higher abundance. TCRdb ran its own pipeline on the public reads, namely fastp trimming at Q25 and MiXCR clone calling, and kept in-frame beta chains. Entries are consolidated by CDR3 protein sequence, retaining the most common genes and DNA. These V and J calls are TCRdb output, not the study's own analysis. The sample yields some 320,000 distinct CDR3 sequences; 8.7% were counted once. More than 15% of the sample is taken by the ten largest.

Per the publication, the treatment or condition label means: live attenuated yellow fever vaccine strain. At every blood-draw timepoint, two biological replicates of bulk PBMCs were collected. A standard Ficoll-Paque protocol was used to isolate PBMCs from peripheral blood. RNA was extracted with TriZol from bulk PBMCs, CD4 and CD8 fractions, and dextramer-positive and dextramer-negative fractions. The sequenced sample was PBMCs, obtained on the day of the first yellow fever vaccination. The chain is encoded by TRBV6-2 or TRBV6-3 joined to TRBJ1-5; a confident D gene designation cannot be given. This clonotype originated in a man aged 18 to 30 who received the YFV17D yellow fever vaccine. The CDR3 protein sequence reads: CASSYSYQPQHF. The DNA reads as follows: TGTGCCAGCAGTTACAGCTATCAGCCCCAGCATTTT.